Below are 22 T cell receptor beta chains sequenced from a single sample in a study of shared clonotypes between healthy human individuals. Here immunoSEQ multiplex PCR was the method, and the copy in TCRdb shows in-frame clones only, minus some. The sample gives millions of clones, over 85% of which show up once; about 0.13% is in the top ten. The sample was naive CD4+ T cells sorted from blood. As for subset: CD45RA+ positively selected. The receptors stem from a man between 18 and 35 years old in good health.

The CDR3 DNA sequence: TGTGCCAGCAGGGCGCTAGCGGGAAGGGGGATATTCACAGATACGCAGTATTTT. Translation gives CASRALAGRGIFTDTQYF. The chain has TRBV2 and TRBJ2-3, with 9 bases fitting TRBD2. Germline V gene lookup returns CDR1 SNHLY and CDR2 FYNNEI. This CDR3 is built from 18 residues. Trimming removed 6 bases from V and 2 bases from J; junction bases left unmatched: 15. Using reference TRBV2 and TRBJ2-3 for the parts outside the CDR3, the full variable domain is EPEVTQTPSHQVTQMGQEVILRCVPISNHLYFYWYRQILGQKVEFLVSFYNNEISEKSEIFDDQFSVERPDGSNFTLKIRSTKLEDSAMYFCASRALAGRGIFTDTQYFGPGTRLTVL.

This chain connects TRBV11-2 to TRBJ1-4; D perhaps matches TRBD1 (5 bases). The germline V and J ends were trimmed by 3 bases and 0 bases, with 11 bases remaining between them. The germline V gene encodes CDR1 SGHAT and CDR2 FQNNGV. CDR3 size: 16 residues. CDR3 coding DNA: TGTGCCAGCAGCTTGGGGGTCGATCCAACTAATGAAAAACTGTTTTTT. This translates into CASSLGVDPTNEKLFF.

This rearrangement joins TRBV7-9 to TRBJ1-5; 7 positions agree with TRBD1. The V gene end was trimmed by 0 bases and the J gene end by 3 bases; junction bases not matched to a gene: 2. The CDR3 consists of 15 residues. Per the germline V gene, CDR1 is SEHNR and CDR2 is FQNEAQ (reference sequence). CDR3 protein: CASSLAGTDNQPQHF. The CDR3 region has the DNA TGTGCCAGCAGCTTAGCGGGGACAGACAATCAGCCCCAGCATTTT.

CDR3 in amino acids: CASSPAIGLDYEQYF. The CDR3 nucleotides are TGTGCCAGCAGCCCAGCCATCGGGTTAGACTACGAGCAGTACTTC. The rearrangement links TRBV7-9 to TRBJ2-7; D remains ambiguous. The CDR3 has 15 residues. The germline gives CDR1 SEHNR, CDR2 FQNEAQ (reference sequence). V shed 5 bases and J shed 3 bases, with 17 bases lying between them.

The chain couples TRBV2 to TRBJ2-1; no firm D call. Trimming took off 7 bases at V and 9 bases at J, with 22 bases between the two ends. The germline gives CDR1 SNHLY, CDR2 FYNNEI. CDR3 length equals 15 residues. CDR3 sequence reads: CASKPPPSWAAEQFF. As DNA, the CDR3 is TGTGCCAGCAAGCCCCCTCCCAGTTGGGCTGCTGAGCAGTTCTTC. Filled out from reference TRBV2 and TRBJ2-1, the complete variable domain reads EPEVTQTPSHQVTQMGQEVILRCVPISNHLYFYWYRQILGQKVEFLVSFYNNEISEKSEIFDDQFSVERPDGSNFTLKIRSTKLEDSAMYFCASKPPPSWAAEQFFGPGTRLTVL.

The chain employs TRBV21-1 and TRBJ2-7. TRBV21-1 is assigned pseudogene status. There are 15 residues in the CDR3. The CDR3 coding sequence is TGTGCCAGCAGGCGGGTAGGGGATTACCACTACGAGCAGTACTTC. As protein: CASRRVGDYHYEQYF.

The genes are TRBV6-5 and TRBJ2-7, with 11 nucleotides matching TRBD2. Germline CDR1 is MNHEY and CDR2 is SVGAGI. The J segment lost 1 base and the V segment lost 4 bases, leaving 3 bases of the junction unmatched. This CDR3 spans 15 amino acids. The CDR3 sequence: CASSFGTSGSYEQYF. The CDR3 nucleotides are TGTGCCAGCAGTTTTGGGACTAGCGGTTCCTACGAGCAGTACTTC.

The chain combines TRBV7-9 with TRBJ1-2; TRBD1 matches 7 bases. Germline CDR1 reads SEHNR; CDR2 reads FQNEAQ (reference sequence). The V gene end was trimmed by 5 bases and the J gene end by 0 bases; junction bases not matched to a gene: 6. CDR3 length: 15 amino acids. The CDR3 region has the DNA TGTGCCAGCAGCCCGTCCGGGACAGCTAACTATGGCTACACCTTC. It encodes CASSPSGTANYGYTF. The full variable domain, in which reference TRBV7-9 and TRBJ1-2 provide the parts outside the CDR3, is DTGVSQNPRHKITKRGQNVTFRCDPISEHNRLYWYRQTLGQGPEFLTYFQNEAQLEKSRLLSDRFSAERPKGSFSTLEIQRTEQGDSAMYLCASSPSGTANYGYTFGSGTRLTVV.

The chain has TRBV5-4 and TRBJ2-3; D not resolved. Germline V gene lookup returns CDR1 SGHNT and CDR2 YYREEE (reference sequence). The CDR3 sequence is 13 residues long. V was trimmed by 3 bases and J by 3 bases, leaving 8 bases between them. The CDR3 region has the DNA TGTGCCAGCAGCTCGTCTCGGACAGATACGCAGTATTTT. Amino acids: CASSSSRTDTQYF. Using reference TRBV5-4 and TRBJ2-3 for the parts outside the CDR3, the full variable domain is ETGVTQSPTHLIKTRGQQVTLRCSSQSGHNTVSWYQQALGQGPQFIFQYYREEENGRGNFPPRFSGLQFPNYSSELNVNALELDDSALYLCASSSSRTDTQYFGPGTRLTVL.

The rearrangement links TRBV7-3 to TRBJ2-1; D may match TRBD1 or TRBD2 (5 bases each). The CDR3 is 13 residues long. Germline CDR1 and CDR2: SGHTA and FQGTGA. V lost 6 bases and J lost 11, with 17 bases in between. The CDR3 bases are TGTGCCAGCAGTGCTGCCCGGGACGGTAAGCAGTTCTTC. Translated: CASSAARDGKQFF. Together with reference TRBV7-3 and TRBJ2-1, the CDR3 gives the full variable domain: GAGVSQTPSNKVTEKGKYVELRCDPISGHTALYWYRQSLGQGPEFLIYFQGTGAADDSGLPNDRFFAVRPEGSVSTLKIQRTERGDSAVYLCASSAARDGKQFFGPGTRLTVL.

The gene calls are TRBV11-1 and TRBJ2-1, with D tentatively TRBD2 (6 bases). Germline CDR1 is SGHAT and CDR2 is FQDESV (reference sequence). CDR3 length equals 17 residues. V was cut by 5 bases and J by 1 base, with 18 bases left in between. In DNA, the CDR3 is TGTGCCAGCAGCCGTACTCCGGGACTCGGATCCTACAATGAGCAGTTCTTC. Protein sequence: CASSRTPGLGSYNEQFF.

This chain connects TRBV7-2 to TRBJ2-4, with D unresolved. The germline V gene encodes CDR1 SGHTA and CDR2 FQGNSA. The V gene lost 5 bases and the J gene lost 3 bases, with 14 bases spanning the gap. CDR3 length: 15 amino acids. Written as DNA, the CDR3 is TGTGCCAGCAGCCTACCCGTGGACGGCAAAAACATTCAGTACTTC. Amino acid sequence: CASSLPVDGKNIQYF.

This clone appeared a single time. The chain uses TRBV5-6 and TRBJ2-3, with 8 nucleotides matching TRBD2. This CDR3 has 16 residues. The junction had 11 bases not matched to a gene; V was cut back by 3 bases and J by 5 bases. The germline gives CDR1 SGHDT, CDR2 YYEEEE. CDR3 bases: TGTGCCAGCAGCTCGGCGACTAGCGAAGTTAGAGATACGCAGTATTTT. Residues: CASSSATSEVRDTQYF.

This clone was counted only a few times. This chain connects TRBV5-1 to TRBJ1-3; maybe TRBD1 (5 bases). The CDR3 is 12 residues long. The V end lost 5 bases, the J end lost 3 bases, and 6 bases lay between the germline ends. CDR1 is SGHRS, CDR2 YFSETQ, per germline. CDR3 protein: CASRGDGNTIYF. The CDR3 coding sequence is TGCGCCAGCAGGGGGGATGGAAACACCATATATTTT.

The V gene is TRBV6-6, the J gene TRBJ2-2; D unresolved. CDR1 MNHNY and CDR2 SVGAGI come from the germline V gene (reference sequence). V lost 1 base and J lost 8, with 11 bases in between. The CDR3 is 14 amino acids. Here the CDR3 reads CASSYLVTVGELFF. CDR3 bases: TGTGCCAGCAGTTACTTGGTGACGGTTGGGGAGCTGTTTTTT.

The chain recombines TRBV2 with TRBJ2-3; 13 nucleotides match TRBD2. Per the germline V gene, CDR1 is SNHLY and CDR2 is FYNNEI. The CDR3 has 15 amino acids. Germline trimming cut 7 bases from V and 2 bases from J; bases unmatched to any gene: 3. The CDR3 region is CASTTSGRPTDTQYF. The CDR3, as DNA: TGTGCCAGCACGACTAGCGGGAGGCCCACAGATACGCAGTATTTT.

This chain joins TRBV5-6 and TRBJ1-2, with 8 positions matching TRBD1. J gave up 5 bases and V 4 bases, and 7 bases lay outside the gene matches. The length of the CDR3 is 14 residues. The germline V gene has CDR1 SGHDT and CDR2 YYEEEE. CDR3 DNA sequence: TGTGCCAGCAGCATGGACAGGGCGGGGTATGGCTACACCTTC. Translating it yields CASSMDRAGYGYTF.

The V call is TRBV6-5, the J call TRBJ2-7; possibly TRBD1 for D (5 bases). The CDR3 contains 15 residues. Deletions cut 5 bases from V and 4 bases from J, with 18 bases between. Germline CDR1 reads MNHEY; CDR2 reads SVGAGI. DNA of the CDR3: TGTGCCAGCAGTAGGGGCGATAGGGGAAGATACGAGCAGTACTTC. The encoded protein is CASSRGDRGRYEQYF.

The chain couples TRBV7-9 to TRBJ1-3; a possible D gene is TRBD1 (6 bases). Germline CDR1 and CDR2: SEHNR and FQNEAQ (reference sequence). The CDR3 runs 19 residues. V lost 5 bases and J 0 bases, leaving 23 bases between the germline ends. CDR3 sequence (DNA): TGTGCCAGCAGCCATGGGGACATCCGAGAAAGACACTCTGGAAACACCATATATTTT. Protein: CASSHGDIRERHSGNTIYF.

This chain links TRBV27 with TRBJ2-3, with 9 bases fitting TRBD1. This CDR3 comprises 17 residues. Germline CDR1 and CDR2: MNHEY and SMNVEV (reference sequence). V lost 2 bases to trimming and J lost 6 bases; unmatched junction nucleotides: 12. The CDR3 reads CASSLTGTTGGADTQYF. The CDR3 region has the DNA TGTGCCAGCAGTTTAACGGGGACCACAGGGGGCGCGGATACGCAGTATTTT.

The chain uses TRBV21-1 and TRBJ2-2; the DNA was not used to check the table's D call, TRBD1. TRBV21-1 constitutes a pseudogene. This CDR3 spans 19 amino acids. The DNA for the CDR3 is TGTGCCAGCAGCAAAGAAGTCGGGGACAGCCCTTCATTCACCGGGGAGCTGTTTTTT. It yields the protein CASSKEVGDSPSFTGELFF.

CDR3 amino acids: CASSVGQGASYGYTF. CDR3 nucleotide sequence: TGTGCCAGCAGCGTCGGACAGGGGGCAAGTTATGGCTACACCTTC. The genes are TRBV7-2 and TRBJ1-2; 11 bases line up with TRBD1. The germline V gene encodes CDR1 SGHTA and CDR2 FQGNSA. V trimming: 5 bases; J trimming: 5 bases; junction bases outside the gene matches: 7. This CDR3 comprises 15 residues.